Below, 25 T cell receptor beta chains from the same sample are listed, as sequenced in a study of blood T cells in healthy people across ages. It was with a sample-barcoded 5' primer and a J-beta primer mix that a second PCR of about 7 to 12 cycles was run. Using its own MiXCR run on the 5' RACE reads, TCRdb lists one record per CDR3 protein. The sample carries around 790,000 distinct CDR3 sequences, approximately 48% recorded once. The sequenced material came from blood. The source is a man aged 55 to 69 in good health.

The rearrangement joins TRBV12-3 or TRBV12-4 to TRBJ1-5; D call uncertain. V was cut by 2 bases and J by 11 bases, with 22 bases left in between. The CDR3 totals 16 residues. The DNA of the CDR3 is TGTGCCAGCAGTTTATCCCCAGGAGCGGGCCCAGAAGCCCAGCATTTT. Protein sequence: CASSLSPGAGPEAQHF.

Of note for this clonotype: A clone one base away is much larger, so this may be a read error. The chain uses TRBV2 and TRBJ2-7; no firm D call. The CDR3 contains 11 residues. The germline V gene encodes CDR1 SNHLY and CDR2 FYNNEI. The CDR3 sequence: CTSSEYYEQYF. The CDR3 DNA follows: TGTACCAGCAGTGAATACTACGAGCAGTACTTC.

V usage is TRBV7-9 and J usage is TRBJ2-6; D remains unclear. Per germline, CDR1 SEHNR and CDR2 FQNEAQ (reference sequence). Between the trimmed V and J ends, which lost 5 bases and 0 bases, there was a span of 11 bases. This CDR3 region has 16 residues. The CDR3 here is CASSRLVISGANVLTF. CDR3 DNA: TGTGCCAGCAGCAGACTCGTGATCTCTGGGGCCAACGTCCTGACTTTC. The complete variable domain, with remaining parts taken from reference TRBV7-9 and TRBJ2-6, reads DTGVSQNPRHKITKRGQNVTFRCDPISEHNRLYWYRQTLGQGPEFLTYFQNEAQLEKSRLLSDRFSAERPKGSFSTLEIQRTEQGDSAMYLCASSRLVISGANVLTFGAGSRLTVL.

The chain uses TRBV3-1 and TRBJ1-2; no firm D call. The CDR3 totals 13 residues. V lost 3 bases and J lost 7, with 12 bases in between. Germline V gene sequence: CDR1 LGHDT, CDR2 YNNKEL (reference sequence). The CDR3 DNA sequence: TGTGCCAGCAGCCACCTACGGGAGTCTGGCTACACCTTC. This sequence encodes CASSHLRESGYTF.

The rearrangement joins TRBV7-9 to TRBJ1-5, with D possibly matching TRBD1 (5 bases). The length of the CDR3 is 13 residues. From germline, CDR1 is SEHNR and CDR2 FQNEAQ (reference sequence). With 3 bases removed from V and 7 bases from J, the gap between germline ends came to 10 bases. CDR3 in DNA: TGTGCCAGCAGCTTGGGGCTGTGGCAGCCCCAGCATTTT. Translated, it gives CASSLGLWQPQHF.

This chain connects TRBV3-1 to TRBJ2-7; TRBD1 matches 9 bases. V lost 2 bases and J lost 7; bases outside the gene matches: 12. This CDR3 has 16 residues. The germline V gene has CDR1 LGHDT and CDR2 YNNKEL (reference sequence). CDR3 in DNA: TGTGCCAGCAGCCAATTCCGGGACAGGGCACGGGAGGAGCAGTACTTC. Protein sequence: CASSQFRDRAREEQYF.

V and J are TRBV29-1 and TRBJ2-1; D tentatively reads TRBD1 or TRBD2 (5 bases each). Germline lookup yields CDR1 SQVTM and CDR2 ANQGSEA. CDR3 length: 16 amino acids. Trimming left V 7 bases short and J 0 bases short, with 19 bases between. This CDR3 is CSGVPLSGSSYNEQFF. Here the CDR3 DNA reads TGCAGCGGTGTTCCTCTTTCAGGGAGCTCCTACAATGAGCAGTTCTTC.

The chain carries TRBV13 and TRBJ2-3, with D possibly being TRBD1 (5 bases). Looked up from germline, CDR1 is PRHDT and CDR2 is FYEKMQ (reference sequence). The CDR3 runs 14 residues. V lost 0 bases and J lost 4, with 8 bases in between. DNA for the CDR3: TGTGCCAGCAGCTTAGGAGGGGCTGCAGATACGCAGTATTTT. Translation: CASSLGGAADTQYF.

This clonotype was recorded a few times. The chain carries TRBV7-9 and TRBJ1-2; D remains ambiguous. Germline V lookup: CDR1 SEHNR, CDR2 FQNEAQ (reference sequence). V was cut by 1 base and J by 5 bases, with 8 bases left in between. This CDR3 spans 13 amino acids. The CDR3 DNA is TGTGCCAGCAGCTTAGGACGGGCTTATGGCTACACCTTC. Translation: CASSLGRAYGYTF.

The chain carries TRBV3-1 and TRBJ2-1; D not resolved. CDR3 length: 15 residues. CDR1 is LGHDT, CDR2 YNNKEL, per germline (reference sequence). With 3 bases removed from V and 0 bases from J, the gap between germline ends came to 9 bases. The CDR3 is CASSHARSSYNEQFF. CDR3 coding DNA: TGTGCCAGCAGCCATGCGCGGAGCTCCTACAATGAGCAGTTCTTC.

The rearrangement joins TRBV5-1 to TRBJ2-5; 8 bases line up with TRBD2. TRBJ2-7 matches the DNA end more closely, so the J call is doubtful. CDR1 and CDR2 (germline): SGHRS, YFSETQ. This CDR3 comprises 15 residues. CDR3 amino acids: CASSLGSGGGYEQYF. In DNA, the CDR3 is TGCGCCAGCAGCTTGGGGAGCGGGGGAGGCTACGAGCAGTACTTC.

The chain recombines TRBV20-1 with TRBJ2-3, with TRBD2 matching 16 bases. Germline V gene sequence: CDR1 DFQATT, CDR2 SNEGSKA (reference sequence). The length of the CDR3 is 17 residues. The ends lost 3 bases at V and 1 base at J; junction bases unmatched: 4. The CDR3 reads CSASAGLAGGGTDTQYF. Here the CDR3 DNA reads TGCAGTGCTAGCGCGGGACTAGCGGGGGGGGGCACAGATACGCAGTATTTT.

This clonotype came up a few times. The chain is built from TRBV12-3 or TRBV12-4 and TRBJ1-1; D not certain. V was pared by 2 bases and J by 0 bases, with 13 bases between. There are 16 residues in the CDR3. DNA for the CDR3: TGTGCCAGCAGTTTATTTGAGGGCCACATGAACACTGAAGCTTTCTTT. Its translation is CASSLFEGHMNTEAFF.

V and J are TRBV18 and TRBJ2-1; 10 bases fit TRBD1. The V gene end was trimmed by 6 bases and the J gene end by 8 bases; junction bases not matched to a gene: 10. The CDR3 totals 15 residues. The V gene's germline CDR1 is KGHSH and CDR2 LQKENI. The CDR3 DNA is TGTGCCAGCTCCGGGCGGGGACAGGGGATCGATGAGCAGTTCTTC. It codes for CASSGRGQGIDEQFF.

This chain links TRBV9 with TRBJ2-1, with D maybe TRBD2 (7 bases). V was shortened by 0 bases and J by 5 bases, with 9 bases between the two germline ends. CDR3 size: 14 residues. Looked up from germline, CDR1 is SGDLS and CDR2 is YYNGEE. This CDR3 is CASSVAGGNNEQFF. CDR3 sequence (DNA): TGTGCCAGCAGCGTAGCGGGGGGCAACAATGAGCAGTTCTTC.

This clonotype came up a few times. The rearrangement uses TRBV5-1 and TRBJ2-3; 8 nucleotides align to TRBD1. Germline V lookup: CDR1 SGHRS, CDR2 YFSETQ. The junction had 12 bases not matched to a gene; V was cut back by 4 bases and J by 2 bases. The CDR3 loop spans 17 amino acids. The chain's CDR3 is CASSQTGQVLLTDTQYF. CDR3 DNA: TGCGCCAGCAGCCAGACGGGACAGGTACTACTCACAGATACGCAGTATTTT.

V usage is TRBV10-3 and J usage is TRBJ2-5; either TRBD1 or TRBD2 may fit D (5 bases each). The V gene lost 0 bases and the J gene lost 5 bases, with 16 bases spanning the gap. The CDR3 has 16 residues. Per the germline V gene, CDR1 is ENHRY and CDR2 is SYGVKD. CDR3 bases: TGTGCCATCAGTGAGTCCGGGACGGAGCCCTTGGAGACCCAGTACTTC. Encoded protein: CAISESGTEPLETQYF.

The chain recombines TRBV27 with TRBJ1-5; D unclear. This CDR3 comprises 10 residues. Germline lookup yields CDR1 MNHEY and CDR2 SMNVEV (reference sequence). Trimming left V 6 bases short and J 11 bases short, with 8 bases between. The CDR3 nucleotides read TGTGCCAGCAGGCGTTCTTCCCAGCATTTT. This translates into CASRRSSQHF.

This clonotype came up a few times. The chain employs TRBV6-1 and TRBJ2-5, with 7 bases identical to TRBD2. Germline loops: CDR1 MNHNS, CDR2 SASEGT. V was pared by 6 bases and J by 9 bases, with 22 bases of the junction left unmatched. This CDR3 has 17 amino acids. CDR3 sequence: CASRTGGGQVPQMAQYF. CDR3 nucleotides: TGTGCCAGCAGAACGGGCGGGGGTCAGGTCCCCCAGATGGCCCAGTACTTC.

The chain joins TRBV2 to TRBJ2-4; D is possibly TRBD2 (6 bases). The CDR3 consists of 15 residues. V lost 5 bases to trimming and J lost 13 bases, with 24 bases between them. Germline CDR1 and CDR2: SNHLY and FYNNEI. The CDR3 coding sequence is TGTGCCAGCAGTAATAGCGGAGGTAGCTACAATGAGCAGTACTTC. The encoded protein is CASSNSGGSYNEQYF.

The V gene is TRBV18, the J gene TRBJ1-2, with a possible D match to TRBD1 (6 bases). V dropped 2 bases and J dropped 0 bases, with 16 bases sitting between them. Germline V lookup: CDR1 KGHSH, CDR2 LQKENI. CDR3 length: 17 amino acids. Here the CDR3 reads CASSPGTGRLSNYGYTF. As DNA, the CDR3 is TGTGCCAGCTCACCAGGTACAGGGCGATTGTCTAACTATGGCTACACCTTC.

There are a few counts of this clonotype. The genes are TRBV12-3 or TRBV12-4 and TRBJ1-2, with a weak D call TRBD1 (5 bases). CDR3 length equals 16 residues. Trimming pared 6 bases from V and 6 bases from J, leaving 23 bases between. The DNA for the CDR3 is TGTGCCAGCAGACCCAGCCTCGGGGAGGGGATGGATGGCTACACCTTC. It encodes CASRPSLGEGMDGYTF.

J is TRBJ2-5 and V is TRBV6-5; no clear D gene. TRBJ2-7 matches the DNA end more closely, so the J call is doubtful. The germline V gene has CDR1 MNHEY and CDR2 SVGAGI. This CDR3 has 14 residues. CDR3 DNA sequence: TGTGCCAGCAGTTACTCGCGGAAGGCCCACGAGCAGTACTTC. As protein: CASSYSRKAHEQYF.

V gene TRBV20-1 combines with J gene TRBJ2-3; 8 positions agree with TRBD1. V dropped 5 bases and J dropped 0; count of bases not matched to a gene: 13. The CDR3 contains 17 residues. CDR1 and CDR2 from the germline V gene are DFQATT and SNEGSKA (reference sequence). CDR3 in amino acids: CSAVQGAGTLSTDTQYF. CDR3 sequence (DNA): TGCAGTGCTGTCCAGGGGGCCGGGACCCTTAGCACAGATACGCAGTATTTT.

The chain uses TRBV5-5 and TRBJ1-2; TRBD1 is a possible D gene (5 bases). Deletions cut 2 bases from V and 4 bases from J, with 12 bases between. Germline CDR1 and CDR2: SGHKS and YYEKEE (reference sequence). The CDR3 has 14 amino acids. CDR3: CASSFKQESYGYTF. The CDR3 nucleotides are TGTGCCAGCAGCTTTAAACAGGAGAGCTATGGCTACACCTTC.